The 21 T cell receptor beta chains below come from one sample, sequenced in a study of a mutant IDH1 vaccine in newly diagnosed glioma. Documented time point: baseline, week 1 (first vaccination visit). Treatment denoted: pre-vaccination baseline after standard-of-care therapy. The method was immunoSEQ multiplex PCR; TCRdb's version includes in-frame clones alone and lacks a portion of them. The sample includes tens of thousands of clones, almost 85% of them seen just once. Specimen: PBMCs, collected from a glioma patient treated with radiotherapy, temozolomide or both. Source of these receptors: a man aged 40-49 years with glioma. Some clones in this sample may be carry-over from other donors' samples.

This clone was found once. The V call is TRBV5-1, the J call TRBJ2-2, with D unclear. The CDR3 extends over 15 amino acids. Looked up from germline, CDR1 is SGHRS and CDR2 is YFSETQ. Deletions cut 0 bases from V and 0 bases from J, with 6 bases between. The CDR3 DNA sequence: TGCGCCAGCAGCTTGGGCGCGGCGAACACCGGGGAGCTGTTTTTT. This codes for CASSLGAANTGELFF.

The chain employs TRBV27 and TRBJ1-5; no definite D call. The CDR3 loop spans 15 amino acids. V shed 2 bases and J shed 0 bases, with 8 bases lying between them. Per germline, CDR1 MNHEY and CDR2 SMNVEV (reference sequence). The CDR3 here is CASSLRRDSNQPQHF. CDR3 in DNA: TGTGCCAGCAGTTTAAGGAGAGATAGCAATCAGCCCCAGCATTTT.

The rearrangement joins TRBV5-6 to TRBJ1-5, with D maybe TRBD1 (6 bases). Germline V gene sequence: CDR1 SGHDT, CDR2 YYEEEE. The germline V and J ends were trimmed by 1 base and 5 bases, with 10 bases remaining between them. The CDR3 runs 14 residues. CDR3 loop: CASSLMGGDQPQHF. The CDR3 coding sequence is TGTGCCAGCAGCTTGATGGGGGGCGATCAGCCCCAGCATTTT.

The chain's CDR3 is CASRLGLGGGGEQYF. DNA of the CDR3: TGTGCCAGCAGATTGGGTTTGGGGGGGGGAGGCGAGCAGTACTTC. The rearrangement joins TRBV27 to TRBJ2-7; 7 positions agree with TRBD2. Unmatched junction bases numbered 14, after V lost 6 bases and J lost 6 bases. This CDR3 is built from 15 residues. The V gene's germline CDR1 is MNHEY and CDR2 SMNVEV (reference sequence).

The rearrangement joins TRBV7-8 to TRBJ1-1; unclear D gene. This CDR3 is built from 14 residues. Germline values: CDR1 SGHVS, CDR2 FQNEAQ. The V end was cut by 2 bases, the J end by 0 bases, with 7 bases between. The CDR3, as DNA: TGTGCCAGCAGCTTACGAGAGATGAACACTGAAGCTTTCTTT. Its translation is CASSLREMNTEAFF.

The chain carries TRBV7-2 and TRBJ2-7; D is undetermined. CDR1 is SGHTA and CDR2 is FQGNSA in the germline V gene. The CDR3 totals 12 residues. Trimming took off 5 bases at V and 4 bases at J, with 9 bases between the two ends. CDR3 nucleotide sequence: TGTGCCAGCAGCCCTTCACAATACGAGCAGTACTTC. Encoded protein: CASSPSQYEQYF. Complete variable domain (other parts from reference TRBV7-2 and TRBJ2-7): GAGVSQSPSNKVTEKGKDVELRCDPISGHTALYWYRQSLGQGLEFLIYFQGNSAPDKSGLPSDRFSAERTGGSVSTLTIQRTQQEDSAVYLCASSPSQYEQYFGPGTRLTVT.

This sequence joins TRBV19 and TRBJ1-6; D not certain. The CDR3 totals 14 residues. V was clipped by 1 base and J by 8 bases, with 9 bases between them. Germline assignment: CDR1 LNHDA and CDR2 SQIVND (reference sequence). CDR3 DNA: TGTGCCAGTAGTATAGGGACTCAATATTCACCCCTCCACTTT. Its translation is CASSIGTQYSPLHF.

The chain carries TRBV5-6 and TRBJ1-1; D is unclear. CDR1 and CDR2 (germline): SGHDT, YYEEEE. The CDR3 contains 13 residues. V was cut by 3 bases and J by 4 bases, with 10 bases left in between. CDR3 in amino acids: CASSSGVGTEAFF. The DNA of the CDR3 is TGTGCCAGCAGCTCTGGGGTGGGCACTGAAGCTTTCTTT.

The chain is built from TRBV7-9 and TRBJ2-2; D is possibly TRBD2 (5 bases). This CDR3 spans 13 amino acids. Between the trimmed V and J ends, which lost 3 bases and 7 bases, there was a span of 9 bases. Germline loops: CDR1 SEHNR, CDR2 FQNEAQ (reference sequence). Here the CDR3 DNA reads TGTGCCAGCAGCTTTTACGGGGTCGGGGAGCTGTTTTTT. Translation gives CASSFYGVGELFF.

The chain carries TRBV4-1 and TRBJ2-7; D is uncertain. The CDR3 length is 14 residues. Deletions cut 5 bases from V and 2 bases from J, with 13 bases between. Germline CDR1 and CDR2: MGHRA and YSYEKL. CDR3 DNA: TGCGCCAGCAGCAGCTTCGGACCTACCTACGAGCAGTACTTC. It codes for CASSSFGPTYEQYF.

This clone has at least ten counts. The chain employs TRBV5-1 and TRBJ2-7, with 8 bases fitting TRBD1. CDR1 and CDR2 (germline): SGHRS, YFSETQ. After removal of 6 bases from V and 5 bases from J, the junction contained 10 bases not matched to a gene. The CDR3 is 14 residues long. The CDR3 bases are TGCGCCAGCACTTTTGACAGGGGTGGAGACGAGCAGTACTTC. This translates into CASTFDRGGDEQYF.

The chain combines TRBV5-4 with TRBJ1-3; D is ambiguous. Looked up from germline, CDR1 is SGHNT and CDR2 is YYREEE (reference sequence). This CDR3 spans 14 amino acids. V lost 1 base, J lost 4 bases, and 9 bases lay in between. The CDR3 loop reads CASSLPGSGNTIYF. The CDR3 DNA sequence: TGTGCCAGCAGCTTGCCTGGGAGCGGAAACACCATATATTTT. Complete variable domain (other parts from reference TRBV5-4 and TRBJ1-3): ETGVTQSPTHLIKTRGQQVTLRCSSQSGHNTVSWYQQALGQGPQFIFQYYREEENGRGNFPPRFSGLQFPNYSSELNVNALELDDSALYLCASSLPGSGNTIYFGEGSWLTVV.

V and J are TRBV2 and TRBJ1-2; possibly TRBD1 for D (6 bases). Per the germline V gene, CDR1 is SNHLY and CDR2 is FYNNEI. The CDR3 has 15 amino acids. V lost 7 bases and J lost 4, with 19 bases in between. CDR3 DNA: TGTGCCAGCATTCCTTTTCGGGGGCAAACCTATGGCTACACCTTC. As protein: CASIPFRGQTYGYTF.

CDR3 amino acids: CASSSTGGTTYEQYF. Written as DNA, the CDR3 is TGTGCCAGCAGTTCCACAGGGGGCACAACCTACGAGCAGTACTTC. V and J are TRBV6-5 and TRBJ2-5, with 9 nucleotides matching TRBD1. Judging by the DNA end, TRBJ2-7 fits better; the J call may be wrong. The CDR3 extends over 15 amino acids. Germline assignment: CDR1 MNHEY and CDR2 SVGAGI.

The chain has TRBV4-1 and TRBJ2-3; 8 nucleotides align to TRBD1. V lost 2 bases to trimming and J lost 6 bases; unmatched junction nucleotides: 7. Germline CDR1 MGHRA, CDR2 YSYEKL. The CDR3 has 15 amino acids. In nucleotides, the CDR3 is TGCGCCAGCAGCCAACACCAGACAGGGGACGATACGCAGTATTTT. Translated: CASSQHQTGDDTQYF.

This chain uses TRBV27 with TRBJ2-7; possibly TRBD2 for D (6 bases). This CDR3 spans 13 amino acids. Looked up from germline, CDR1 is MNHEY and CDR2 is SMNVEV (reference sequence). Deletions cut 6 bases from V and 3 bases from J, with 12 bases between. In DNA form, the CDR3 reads TGTGCCAGCAGCTCGGGCGGGGACTACGAGCAGTACTTC. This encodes CASSSGGDYEQYF.

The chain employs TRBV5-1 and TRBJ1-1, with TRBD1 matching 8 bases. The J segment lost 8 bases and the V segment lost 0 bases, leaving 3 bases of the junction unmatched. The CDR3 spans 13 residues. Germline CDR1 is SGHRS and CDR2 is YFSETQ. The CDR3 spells CASSLVAGGEAFF. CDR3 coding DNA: TGCGCCAGCAGCTTGGTGGCAGGGGGCGAAGCTTTCTTT.

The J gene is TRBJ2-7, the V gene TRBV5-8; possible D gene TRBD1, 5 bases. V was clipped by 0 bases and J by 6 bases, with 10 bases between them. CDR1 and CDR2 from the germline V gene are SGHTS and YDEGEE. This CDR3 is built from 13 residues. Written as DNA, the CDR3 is TGTGCCAGCAGCTTGGTTAGCAGGGCCGAGCAGTACTTC. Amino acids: CASSLVSRAEQYF.

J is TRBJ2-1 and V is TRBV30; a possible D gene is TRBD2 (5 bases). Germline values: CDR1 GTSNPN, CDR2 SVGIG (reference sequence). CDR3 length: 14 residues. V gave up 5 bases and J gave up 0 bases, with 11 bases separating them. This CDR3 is CAWRTGSSYNEQFF. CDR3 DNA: TGTGCCTGGCGGACTGGGAGCTCCTACAATGAGCAGTTCTTC.

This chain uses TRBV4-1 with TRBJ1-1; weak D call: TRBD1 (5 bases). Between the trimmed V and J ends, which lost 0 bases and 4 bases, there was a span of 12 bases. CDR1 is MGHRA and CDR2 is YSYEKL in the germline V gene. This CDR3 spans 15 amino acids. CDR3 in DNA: TGCGCCAGCAGCCAAGACGGGGGTGGGGGCACTGAAGCTTTCTTT. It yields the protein CASSQDGGGGTEAFF.

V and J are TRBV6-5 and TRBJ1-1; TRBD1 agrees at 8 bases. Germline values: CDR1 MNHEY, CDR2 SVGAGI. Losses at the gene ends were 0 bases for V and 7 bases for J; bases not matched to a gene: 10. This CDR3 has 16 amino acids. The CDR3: CASSYSTGTGLREAFF. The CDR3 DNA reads TGTGCCAGCAGTTACTCGACCGGGACAGGTCTTCGTGAAGCTTTCTTT.